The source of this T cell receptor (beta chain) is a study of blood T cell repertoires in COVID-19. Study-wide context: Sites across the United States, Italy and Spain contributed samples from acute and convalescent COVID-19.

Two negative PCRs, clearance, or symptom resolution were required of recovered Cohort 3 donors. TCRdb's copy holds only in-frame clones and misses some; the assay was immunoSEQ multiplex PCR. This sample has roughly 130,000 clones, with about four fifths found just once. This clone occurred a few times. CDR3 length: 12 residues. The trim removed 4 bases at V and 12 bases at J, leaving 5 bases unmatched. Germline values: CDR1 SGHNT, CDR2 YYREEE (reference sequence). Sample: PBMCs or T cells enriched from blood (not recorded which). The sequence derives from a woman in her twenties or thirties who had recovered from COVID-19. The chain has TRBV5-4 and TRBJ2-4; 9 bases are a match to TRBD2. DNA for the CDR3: TGTGCCAGCAGCCGGACTAGCGACACTCAGTACTTC. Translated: CASSRTSDTQYF.